The rows below give T cell receptor beta chains drawn from one sample of a study of blood T cells in healthy people across ages. TCRdb called the 5' RACE reads again in MiXCR, with one record for every CDR3 protein. The sample has 710,000 or so distinct CDR3 sequences, approximately 29% seen once. Source material: blood. The receptors stem from a woman of 80 years or more in good health. CDR3s include the opening cysteine and the closing phenylalanine or tryptophan. D genes are given only for firm matches. Expanded clones get a size class; other rows say once, few or many, or leave the size out.

TRBV20-1,.,TRBJ1-5,many,TGCAGTGCTAGAGATCCCGGTAGTGGCAATCAGCCCCAGCATTTT,CSARDPGSGNQPQHF
TRBV19,TRBD1,TRBJ2-5,few,TGTGCCAGTAGTATCGGGACAGGAACGTCGAAGACCCAGTACTTC,CASSIGTGTSKTQYF
TRBV2,.,TRBJ1-4,.,TGTGCCAGCGCCCAGGGGTTCGATGAAAAACTGTTTTTT,CASAQGFDEKLFF
TRBV4-3,TRBD2,TRBJ2-1,many,TGCGCCAGCAGCCAAGACCCCGGGACTAGCCGTTACAATGAGCAGTTCTTC,CASSQDPGTSRYNEQFF
TRBV6-1,.,TRBJ2-7,few,TGTGCCAGCAGACGGAGTCGTCTGGAGACCCGGTACTTC,CASRRSRLETRYF
TRBV3-1,.,TRBJ1-5,.,TGTGCCAGCAGCCCGCGAGACGGGGGCAATCAGCCCCAGCATTTT,CASSPRDGGNQPQHF
TRBV20-1,.,TRBJ2-2,many,TGCAGTGCTATTCCCTTTGGGGGGAACACCGGGGAGCTGTTTTTT,CSAIPFGGNTGELFF
TRBV5-1,.,TRBJ2-7,.,TGCGCCAGCAAGTTCGCAGGCCGCGACGAGCAGTACTTC,CASKFAGRDEQYF
TRBV9,.,TRBJ2-7,many,TGTGCCAGCAGCCCCCGACAGCAATCCTACGAGCAGTACTTC,CASSPRQQSYEQYF
TRBV6-6,.,TRBJ1-5,few,TGTGCCAGCAGTTACGGGGCGGGGGGTAGCAATCAGCCCCAGCATTTT,CASSYGAGGSNQPQHF
TRBV5-6,.,TRBJ1-2,many,TGTGCCAGCAGCTTGGGGTCCAGAAACTATGGCTACACCTTC,CASSLGSRNYGYTF
TRBV2,.,TRBJ2-7,many,TGTGCCAGCAGTGACCTTGGGGGATACGAGCAGTACTTC,CASSDLGGYEQYF
TRBV2,.,TRBJ2-3,many,TGTGCCAGCAGTCGGGACAACACAGATACGCAGTATTTT,CASSRDNTDTQYF
TRBV5-4,.,TRBJ1-2,.,TGTGCCAGCAGCGCACAACATGTTAACTATGGCTACACCTTC,CASSAQHVNYGYTF
TRBV5-1,.,TRBJ2-1,few,TGCGCCAGCAGCTTGGGTTACTACCGGGACTCGTACAATGAGCAGTTCTTC,CASSLGYYRDSYNEQFF
TRBV30,.,TRBJ2-5,few,TGTGCCTGGAGAGGGGGTTCCCAAGAGACCCAGTACTTC,CAWRGGSQETQYF
TRBV15,TRBD2,TRBJ2-1,.,TGTGCCACCAGCTCAGGGAGGGCCTATGATGAGCAGTTCTTC,CATSSGRAYDEQFF
TRBV6-6,TRBD1,TRBJ2-7,once,TGTGCCAGCAGTTTCCTGACAGGGAAGAACTACGAGCAGTACTTC,CASSFLTGKNYEQYF
TRBV6-2/TRBV6-3,TRBD1,TRBJ2-7,many,TGTGCCAGCAAGATAACCGGGACAGGGGGGAACGAGCAGTACTTC,CASKITGTGGNEQYF
TRBV2,.,TRBJ2-7,many,TGTGCCAGCAGTGAAGATTTTGGGGTGAGCTCCTACGAGCAGTACTTC,CASSEDFGVSSYEQYF